The 10 T cell receptor beta chains below come from one sample, sequenced in a study of post-analysis software for immune sequencing data. cDNA libraries of TCR beta carried unique molecular identifiers. MiXCR was run by TCRdb on the PCR reads, yielding one entry per CDR3 protein. The sample contains hundreds of thousands of distinct CDR3 sequences, roughly three fifths of which appear only once. Antigens for these TCRs are unknown. Study-wide findings and caveats: Relative to controls, patients had about five TRBV segments at higher frequency, with TRBV5-6, TRBV5-1 and TRBV20-1 among these.

The specimen sequenced was blood. These TCRs come from a girl under 10 years old with multiple sclerosis.

The chain uses TRBV10-3 and TRBJ2-3; a possible D gene is TRBD1 (7 bases). The germline V gene has CDR1 ENHRY and CDR2 SYGVKD. Trimming removed 8 bases at V and 2 bases at J, with 20 bases between. The CDR3 is 16 amino acids. The CDR3 here is CAIGGKQGDITDTQYF. Written as DNA, the CDR3 is TGTGCCATCGGAGGGAAGCAGGGGGATATCACAGATACGCAGTATTTT.

The rearrangement uses TRBV7-9 and TRBJ2-5, with 7 bases aligning to TRBD2. Germline-derived CDR1 and CDR2 are SEHNR and FQNEAQ (reference sequence). The CDR3 covers 16 residues. V shed 7 bases and J 0 bases; nucleotides not matched to a gene: 11. CDR3 nucleotides: TGTGCCAGCACCCGACGGGGAGGGCTCCACCAAGAGACCCAGTACTTC. Amino acid sequence: CASTRRGGLHQETQYF.

This clonotype was observed once. One junction end does not reproduce the germline sequence, and a read error may be involved. The chain is built from TRBV7-2 and TRBJ1-4; D not resolved. Germline lookup yields CDR1 SGHTA and CDR2 FQGNSA. This CDR3 comprises 13 residues. As DNA, the CDR3 is TGTGCCAGCAGCTTAGGGGAGAATGAAAAACGGTTTTTT. This codes for CASSLGENEKRFF.

This sequence joins TRBV29-1 and TRBJ1-2; D gene ambiguous. Germline V gene sequence: CDR1 SQVTM, CDR2 ANQGSEA. V was shortened by 3 bases and J by 3 bases, with 17 bases between the two germline ends. The CDR3 totals 15 residues. The CDR3 loop reads CSVDAGERQDYGYTF. For the CDR3, the DNA is TGCAGCGTTGACGCGGGCGAAAGACAAGACTATGGCTACACCTTC.

The rearrangement uses TRBV29-1 and TRBJ1-2; no definite D call. CDR1 and CDR2 (germline): SQVTM, ANQGSEA. The CDR3 sequence is 11 residues long. The V end was cut by 4 bases, the J end by 6 bases, with 9 bases between. CDR3 in DNA: TGCAGCGTTGCGTGGGTTAATGGCTACACCTTC. Its protein product is CSVAWVNGYTF.

This clonotype was seen more than once but under ten times. The chain links TRBV20-1 to TRBJ2-5, with D perhaps given as TRBD1 or TRBD2 (5 bases each). The CDR3 spans 16 residues. Germline assignment: CDR1 DFQATT and CDR2 SNEGSKA (reference sequence). Trimming pared 4 bases from V and 4 bases from J, leaving 22 bases between. CDR3 region: CSATDPQGRGGETQYF. The CDR3 coding sequence is TGCAGTGCTACGGATCCACAAGGACGGGGCGGAGAGACCCAGTACTTC.

This clonotype appeared a few times. The rearrangement joins TRBV12-3 or TRBV12-4 to TRBJ2-5; the D gene could be TRBD1 or TRBD2 (5 bases each). The end of the DNA is better explained by TRBJ2-7, so the J call may be wrong. This CDR3 comprises 15 residues. The CDR3 DNA is TGTGCCAGCAGTTTTGGGGGAAGCAGGATGCACGAGCAGTACTTC. Translating gives CASSFGGSRMHEQYF.

The V call is TRBV18, the J call TRBJ1-1; TRBD1 agrees at 7 bases. Germline CDR1 KGHSH, CDR2 LQKENI. This CDR3 spans 13 amino acids. V lost 6 bases and J lost 7; bases outside the gene matches: 8. CDR3 region: CASSEGAGGEAFF. Written as DNA, the CDR3 is TGTGCCAGCTCCGAGGGGGCAGGGGGTGAAGCTTTCTTT.

This clonotype was detected only a few times. The chain combines TRBV6-2 or TRBV6-3 with TRBJ2-7; TRBD1 matches at 7 bases. Germline CDR1 MNHEY, CDR2 SVGEGT. With 3 bases clipped from V and 2 bases from J, the junction kept 10 bases outside the gene matches. The CDR3 runs to 16 residues. DNA for the CDR3: TGTGCCAGCAGTTATAAGGTAGGACAGGCAACCTACGAGCAGTACTTC. This sequence encodes CASSYKVGQATYEQYF.

J is TRBJ1-1 and V is TRBV4-1; D uncertain. CDR3 length equals 14 residues. V shed 0 bases and J shed 6 bases, with 11 bases lying between them. CDR1 is MGHRA and CDR2 is YSYEKL in the germline V gene. CDR3 region: CASSQDREQAEAFF. CDR3 sequence (DNA): TGCGCCAGCAGCCAAGATCGAGAGCAGGCTGAAGCTTTCTTT.